The source of this T cell receptor beta chain is a study of primary melanoma T cells and metastatic recurrence (TCRdb year 2020). General notes on the study: The cohort was made up of 199 primary melanomas of stage T2 to T4, with thickness greater than 1 mm. Histopathological grading of tumor-infiltrating lymphocytes was compared with the T-cell fraction derived from sequencing. The T-cell fraction measured by TCR beta sequencing was weighed against progression-free survival, the clinical outcome chosen for the comparison. The study examined whether T-cell fraction and T-cell repertoire clonality in primary melanoma tumors predicted patient outcome. Results and caveats for the whole study, not just this receptor: Reportedly, adding T-cell fraction to tumor thickness improved progression-free survival prediction more than adding any other histopathological variable did. Regardless of nodal disease, mitotic rate or ulceration status, a T-cell fraction above 20% appeared to be protective. Progression-free survival was reportedly predicted by the tumor T-cell fraction independently of age, mitotic rate, ulceration and thickness. An effective T-cell-mediated antitumor response in primary melanoma was framed by the authors only as a suggestion, not a demonstrated mechanism.

The library came from the immunoSEQ multiplex PCR assay. High-throughput sequencing of the T-cell receptor beta chain was performed on primary melanoma tumor tissue. Concerning the study's data processing: The repertoire analyses covered TCRB CDR3 sharing between samples and the distribution of insertions and deletions. A gradient-boosted model ranked the predictive value of the T-cell fraction against histopathological variables. The table was pulled from immuneACCESS by TCRdb, which kept in-frame rearrangements only. Such tables lose some clones; where checked, under half of the loss comes from unresolved V genes, and the rest has no known cause. The V and J calls and clone size were taken over from that table, and D and trimming were inferred from the DNA. The sample data list over a thousand clones, and roughly two thirds of these were observed just once. Less than 15% of the sample is held by the ten biggest clonotypes.

A remark on this clone: No antigen is known for it. Base-call qualities are not available, and no considerably larger clone is one nucleotide away.

Each patient's primary melanoma had been surgically resected and was viewed as potentially curable, though still at risk of metastatic recurrence. From the germline V gene (reference sequence), CDR1 is LNHDA and CDR2 is SQIVND. From cysteine to phenylalanine, the CDR3 is 13 amino acids long. CDR3 DNA is the only sequence kept; it has 39 bases, read in frame from the first base. V loses 2 bases of germline sequence and J loses 8 bases, and the interval between the two ends is 9 bases. The clonotype comes from a human donor with melanoma. Source material: melanoma tumor tissue. The V gene is TRBV19 and the J gene is TRBJ2-2, with no D gene named confidently. The sequenced DNA: TGTGCCAGTAGTATAAACCAAGAAGGGGAGCTGTTTTTT. It codes for CASSINQEGELFF.